This TCR beta chain was sequenced for a study of T cell repertoires in cytomegalovirus infection. Turning to the study itself: It was the public TCR beta signatures that indicated both CMV infection and matching HLA type. General observations from the study: The cumulative frequency of public TCR beta families identified carriers of CMV plus the relevant HLA. Dominating the ex vivo response were HLA-C-restricted CMV-specific TCR beta clonotypes.

TCRdb reanalysed the reads using MiXCR and keeps one entry per CDR3 protein. The data hold some 180,000 distinct CDR3 sequences, with approximately 18% observed a single time. This CDR3 is 14 amino acids long. V was cut by 3 bases and J by 4 bases, with 9 bases left in between. CDR1 and CDR2 (germline): SGHTA, FQGNSA. A remark on this clonotype: Antigen specificity is unknown.

Input material: CD8+ T cells from PBMCs. The TCR originated in a human donor in good health (CMV status not recorded). Some clones in this sample may be carry-over from other donors' samples. This chain uses TRBV7-2 with TRBJ2-2; D gene ambiguous. This CDR3 is CASSLRETTGELFF. DNA for the CDR3: TGTGCCAGCAGCTTGAGAGAGACCACCGGGGAGCTGTTTTTT.